This T cell receptor beta chain was documented in a study of T cells in Graves' hyperthyroidism and ophthalmopathy. Overall study context: Blood was drawn when the patient was first diagnosed and still untreated.

The diagnostic basis comprised clinical symptoms, serum thyroxine and TRAb, thyroid ultrasound and orbital computed tomography. It was at first hyperthyroidism diagnosis, before any ophthalmopathy symptoms, that the blood sample was taken. Regarding the study as a whole: Clonotypes that were expanded in thyroid above 0.001 mostly appeared in blood too.

RNA transcripts served as the template for amplifying TCR beta CDR3 regions. The HTBI set primed first-round TCR CDR3 RT-PCR. MiXCR, run by TCRdb on the multiplex PCR reads, gives a single entry per CDR3 protein. The table lists about 160,000 distinct CDR3 sequences, just under 9.5% of them singletons. This clonotype was counted many times. The antigen is unknown. V lost 1 base and J lost 1, with 7 bases in between. CDR1 and CDR2 (germline): DFQATT, SNEGSKA (reference sequence). CDR3 size: 13 residues. The sequencing input was blood. The chain has TRBV20-1 and TRBJ1-1, with no clear D. The sequence came from a woman between 18 and 29 years old with Graves' hyperthyroidism that later progressed to Graves' ophthalmopathy. The CDR3 DNA reads TGCAGTGCTAGAGGGCCGAGGAACACTGAAGCTTTCTTT. Translated: CSARGPRNTEAFF.